This T cell receptor beta chain was documented in a study of blood T cell repertoires in COVID-19 (dated by TCRdb to between 2020 and 2021). Describing the broader study: Collaborator samples came from the United States, Italy and Spain and covered acute and convalescent phases of COVID-19. The prospective study material was composed of cDNA or gDNA derived from T cells, B-cell-depleted T cells, or PBMCs. The dataset comprised deeply sampled blood TCRbeta repertoires from subjects exposed to, actively infected with, or recovered from COVID-19. A freely available public database, intended as a resource for researchers studying the immune response to SARS-CoV-2, is where the repertoires were released. The samples were drawn from two sources: the first 160 participants of the ongoing ImmuneRACE study, and over 950 subjects contributed by 6 global collaborators. A de-identified subject ID, COVID-19 status, age in years and sex were almost always included in the sample metadata. Where available, HLA class I and class II types were obtained from metadata supplied by the sample provider rather than from assay-based typing.

The germline V gene (reference sequence) sets CDR1 to GTSNPN and CDR2 to SVGIG. The germline ends are 12 bases apart after V is trimmed by 2 bases and J by 6 bases. The CDR3, cysteine through phenylalanine, is 13 amino acids long. Only the CDR3 region is kept as DNA, spanning 39 bases read in frame from base 1. Concerning this clone itself: It lacks a known antigen. No much larger clone exists at a distance of one base, and base qualities are not known.

Beyond this particular receptor, the publication reports: The quantity of clinical and demographic metadata differed by source and by participant and was supplied without curation.

In Seattle, one collaborating source enrolled patients while the infection was active and tracked those patients longitudinally over the course of disease. The collaborating institutions used their own protocols to collect whole blood in K2EDTA tubes. For TCRbeta analysis, collaborators shipped samples as frozen whole blood, isolated PBMCs, or DNA extracted from either of those sample types. The immunoSEQ Assay, a bias-controlled multiplex PCR, was used to amplify TCRbeta CDR3 regions from genomic DNA. The study's own analysis went as follows. Nucleated cell counts per sample were estimated from amplification of reference gene primers within the assay. To quantify the absolute abundance of each unique TCRbeta CDR3 rearrangement, sequence reads were collapsed and filtered. Productive Simpson clonality was computed per sample as the square root of Simpson's diversity index over productive rearrangements. Here the immuneACCESS table is served through TCRdb, limited to in-frame sequences with V and J called. Missing clones are a known gap in these copies; in checked studies unresolved V genes cover under half, and the rest lacks a known reason. Clone size and the V and J calls come from that table; the DNA yielded D and trimming. This sample comprises approximately 290,000 clones, around 85% of them detected only once. Jointly, the top ten make up 0.87% of the sample.

This sequence originates from a human donor with COVID-19, enrolled during active disease. The donor label of this sample is uncertain. Specimen: peripheral blood. Rearrangement joined TRBV30 to TRBJ2-3, and possibly TRBD2, on 7 matching bases. The CDR3 has the sequence CAWSPRGADTQYF. The DNA is as follows: TGTGCCTGGAGTCCCCGGGGGGCTGATACGCAGTATTTT.